This TCR beta chain is drawn from a study of Tregs in tolerant kidney transplant recipients. Germline V lookup: CDR1 KGHSH, CDR2 LQKENI. The length of the CDR3 is 14 residues. The trim removed 8 bases at V and 3 bases at J, leaving 4 bases unmatched. Clones were sequenced by immunoSEQ multiplex PCR, and TCRdb holds only the in-frame ones, with some missing. Among about 64,000 clones listed, roughly 98% were seen once. The clonotype was recovered from a human donor who received a combined kidney and bone marrow transplant. This rearrangement joins TRBV18 to TRBJ2-1; 10 positions agree with TRBD2. This material consisted of Tregs from blood, taken before the transplant. This CDR3 is CASTGLALYNEQFF. For the CDR3, the DNA is TGTGCCAGCACGGGACTAGCGCTCTACAATGAGCAGTTCTTC.